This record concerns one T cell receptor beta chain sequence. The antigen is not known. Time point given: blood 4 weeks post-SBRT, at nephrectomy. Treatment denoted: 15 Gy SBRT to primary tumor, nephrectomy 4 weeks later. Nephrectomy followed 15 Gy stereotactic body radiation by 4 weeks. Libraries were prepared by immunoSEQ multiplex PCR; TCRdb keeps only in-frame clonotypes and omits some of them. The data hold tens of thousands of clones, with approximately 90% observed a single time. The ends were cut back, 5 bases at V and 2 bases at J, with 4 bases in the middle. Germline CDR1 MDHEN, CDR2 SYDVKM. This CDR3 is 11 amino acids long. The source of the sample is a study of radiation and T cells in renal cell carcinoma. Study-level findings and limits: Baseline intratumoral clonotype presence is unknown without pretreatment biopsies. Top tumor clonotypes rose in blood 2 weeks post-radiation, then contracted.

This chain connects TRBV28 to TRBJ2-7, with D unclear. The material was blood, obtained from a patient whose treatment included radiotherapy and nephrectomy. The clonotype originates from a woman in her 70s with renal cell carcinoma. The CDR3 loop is CASSTAYEQYF. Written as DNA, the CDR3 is TGTGCCAGCAGTACAGCCTACGAGCAGTACTTC.